The 30 T cell receptor beta chains below all came from one sample that was sequenced in a study of chemoradiotherapy in HPV16-positive cancers. Only in-frame clones appear in the TCRdb table, and some are missing; sequencing was by immunoSEQ multiplex PCR. The repertoire holds around 13,000 clones, with 89% as singletons. Source: blood, taken from a patient who underwent chemoradiotherapy. All receptors come from a human donor with HPV-associated anogenital cancer.

The chain recombines TRBV19 with TRBJ1-1; 8 bases match TRBD1. Per germline, CDR1 LNHDA and CDR2 SQIVND (reference sequence). The V gene end was trimmed by 8 bases and the J gene end by 1 base; junction bases not matched to a gene: 15. The CDR3 sequence is 17 residues long. The CDR3 nucleotides are TGTGCCAGTGGACTCCGGACAGGGCGGTTAGGGAACACTGAAGCTTTCTTT. It translates to CASGLRTGRLGNTEAFF.

The chain combines TRBV18 with TRBJ1-1; D is unclear. The CDR3 sequence is 12 residues long. Germline values: CDR1 KGHSH, CDR2 LQKENI. Deletions cut 4 bases from V and 1 base from J, with 4 bases between. The CDR3 DNA reads as TGTGCCAGCTCACGACCGAACACTGAAGCTTTCTTT. Its protein product is CASSRPNTEAFF. The variable domain in full, completed from reference TRBV18 and TRBJ1-1, reads NAGVMQNPRHLVRRRGQEARLRCSPMKGHSHVYWYRQLPEEGLKFMVYLQKENIIDESGMPKERFSAEFPKEGPSILRIQQVVRGDSAAYFCASSRPNTEAFFGQGTRLTVV.

The rearrangement uses TRBV6-5 and TRBJ2-1; TRBD2 matches at 12 bases. J was trimmed by 6 bases and V by 0 bases; bases with no gene match: 0. There are 15 residues in the CDR3. Germline V gene sequence: CDR1 MNHEY, CDR2 SVGAGI. The CDR3 DNA follows: TGTGCCAGCAGTTACTCGACTAGCGGGAGCAATGAGCAGTTCTTC. This encodes CASSYSTSGSNEQFF.

The chain is built from TRBV9 and TRBJ1-5; 11 nucleotides line up with TRBD1. CDR3 length: 14 residues. Trimming at V came to 4 bases and at J to 7 bases, leaving 4 bases not matched to a gene. Germline lookup yields CDR1 SGDLS and CDR2 YYNGEE. CDR3 coding DNA: TGTGCCAGCAGCCTAGGACAGGGGGCCCAGCCCCAGCATTTT. Translation gives CASSLGQGAQPQHF.

The V and J genes are TRBV7-9 and TRBJ2-7, with a possible D match to TRBD1 (6 bases). The CDR3 runs 13 residues. CDR1 and CDR2 (germline): SEHNR, FQNEAQ (reference sequence). Trimming removed 5 bases at V and 4 bases at J, with 12 bases between. The CDR3 loop is CASSNKGGYEQYF. In nucleotides, the CDR3 is TGTGCCAGCAGCAATAAAGGGGGTTACGAGCAGTACTTC.

The chain is built from TRBV7-2 and TRBJ2-3, with D perhaps TRBD1 (6 bases). This CDR3 has 15 amino acids. CDR1 and CDR2 (germline): SGHTA, FQGNSA. V was cut by 4 bases and J by 9 bases, with 20 bases left in between. CDR3 sequence (DNA): TGTGCCAGCAGCTACCCCAACAACAGGGCTGTAACGCAGTATTTT. Translated: CASSYPNNRAVTQYF.

This clone is labeled as large. This rearrangement joins TRBV19 to TRBJ2-1; D ambiguous. Trimming took off 1 base at V and 1 base at J, with 8 bases between the two ends. The CDR3 sequence is 15 residues long. Germline assignment: CDR1 LNHDA and CDR2 SQIVND (reference sequence). CDR3: CASSIGTTSYNEQFF. The CDR3 DNA reads as TGTGCCAGTAGTATAGGGACCACATCCTACAATGAGCAGTTCTTC.

This clone was observed a handful of times. This chain links TRBV28 with TRBJ1-2; perhaps TRBD1 as D (6 bases). CDR3 length equals 14 residues. The germline gives CDR1 MDHEN, CDR2 SYDVKM. Trimming removed 4 bases from V and 3 bases from J, with 12 bases in between. CDR3 nucleotide sequence: TGTGCCAGCAGTTCACAGGGTCCACACTATGGCTACACCTTC. It specifies CASSSQGPHYGYTF.

This clone was picked up one time. The chain combines TRBV7-2 with TRBJ2-5; weak D call: TRBD1 (6 bases). V lost 0 bases and J lost 0, with 8 bases in between. Germline lookup yields CDR1 SGHTA and CDR2 FQGNSA. There are 15 residues in the CDR3. DNA of the CDR3: TGTGCCAGCAGCTTAGCGCAGGGGAACCAAGAGACCCAGTACTTC. Protein: CASSLAQGNQETQYF.

This chain joins TRBV7-6 and TRBJ2-2, with 7 bases fitting TRBD2. The germline gives CDR1 SGHVS, CDR2 FNYEAQ. V shed 5 bases and J 2 bases; nucleotides not matched to a gene: 11. This CDR3 comprises 17 residues. CDR3 sequence: CASSPAPSGINTGELFF. DNA of the CDR3: TGTGCCAGCAGCCCCGCCCCTAGCGGAATCAACACCGGGGAGCTGTTTTTT.

CDR3 nucleotides: TGTGCCAGCAGCCCAAACCGACAGGGTTGGGAGACCCAGTACTTC. Amino acid sequence: CASSPNRQGWETQYF. The chain joins TRBV7-9 to TRBJ2-5, with 7 bases aligning to TRBD1. Germline assignment: CDR1 SEHNR and CDR2 FQNEAQ (reference sequence). This CDR3 spans 15 amino acids. V was pared by 5 bases and J by 5 bases, with 11 bases of the junction left unmatched.

The rearrangement uses TRBV7-2 and TRBJ1-1; TRBD1 agrees at 10 bases. Germline CDR1 and CDR2: SGHTA and FQGNSA. The CDR3 loop spans 16 amino acids. V lost 2 bases and J lost 10; bases outside the gene matches: 13. The CDR3 loop is CASSLSGSTGDRGAFF. The DNA of the CDR3 is TGTGCCAGCAGCTTAAGTGGGTCAACCGGGGACAGGGGAGCTTTCTTT. Full variable domain (remainder filled in from reference TRBV7-2 and TRBJ1-1): GAGVSQSPSNKVTEKGKDVELRCDPISGHTALYWYRQSLGQGLEFLIYFQGNSAPDKSGLPSDRFSAERTGGSVSTLTIQRTQQEDSAVYLCASSLSGSTGDRGAFFGQGTRLTVV.

This chain uses TRBV7-8 with TRBJ2-3; D might be TRBD2 (5 bases). The germline V and J ends were trimmed by 1 base and 0 bases, with 14 bases remaining between them. The CDR3 contains 17 residues. Germline CDR1 SGHVS, CDR2 FQNEAQ. The CDR3 DNA reads TGTGCCAGCAGCTTAGACCAAGCGGCAGCTAGCACAGATACGCAGTATTTT. This gives the protein CASSLDQAAASTDTQYF.

V and J are TRBV6-5 and TRBJ1-1; no clear D gene. The CDR3 runs 14 residues. V was trimmed by 6 bases and J by 0 bases, leaving 11 bases between them. Germline V lookup: CDR1 MNHEY, CDR2 SVGAGI. The DNA for the CDR3 is TGTGCCAGCAGAAAGGTCCGCTTGAACACTGAAGCTTTCTTT. Translation: CASRKVRLNTEAFF.

The chain is built from TRBV9 and TRBJ2-3, with TRBD2 matching 13 bases. This CDR3 has 16 residues. Losses at the gene ends were 3 bases for V and 5 bases for J; bases not matched to a gene: 6. The germline gives CDR1 SGDLS, CDR2 YYNGEE. The CDR3 DNA reads TGTGCCAGCAGCGGGGGACTAGCGGGAATAAGAGATACGCAGTATTTT. Protein: CASSGGLAGIRDTQYF.

The rearrangement uses TRBV7-3 and TRBJ2-6; 8 positions match TRBD1. This CDR3 has 17 residues. V shed 2 bases, J shed 1 base, and the junction held 4 bases outside the gene matches. The germline gives CDR1 SGHTA, CDR2 FQGTGA. For the CDR3, the DNA is TGTGCCAGCAGCTTACCAGGGGGCGCGTCTGGGGCCAACGTCCTGACTTTC. Translating it yields CASSLPGGASGANVLTF.

This clone was found a few times. The rearrangement uses TRBV5-4 and TRBJ2-3; D is undetermined. Germline V gene lookup returns CDR1 SGHNT and CDR2 YYREEE (reference sequence). This CDR3 spans 13 amino acids. Trimming stripped 2 bases from V and 4 bases from J, with 8 bases between. The CDR3 sequence: CASSFPWADTQYF. The DNA for the CDR3 is TGTGCCAGCAGCTTCCCATGGGCAGATACGCAGTATTTT.

This CDR3 reads CSVDGAGGLSYNEQFF. CDR3 in DNA: TGCAGCGTTGATGGCGCGGGAGGGCTTTCCTACAATGAGCAGTTCTTC. This rearrangement joins TRBV29-1 to TRBJ2-1; TRBD2 agrees at 9 bases. The CDR3 has 16 residues. Looked up from germline, CDR1 is SQVTM and CDR2 is ANQGSEA. The J segment lost 1 base and the V segment lost 3 bases, leaving 7 bases of the junction unmatched.

The chain employs TRBV6-1 and TRBJ2-1; tentatively, D is TRBD2 (7 bases). Germline loops: CDR1 MNHNS, CDR2 SASEGT. CDR3 length: 15 amino acids. V lost 4 bases to trimming and J lost 9 bases, with 19 bases between them. As DNA, the CDR3 is TGTGCCAGCAGTGGTCGGGGGGCATCTACGTTTGAGCAGTTCTTC. It is translated as CASSGRGASTFEQFF.

The rearrangement uses TRBV5-1 and TRBJ2-1; D is unclear. CDR1 and CDR2 (germline): SGHRS, YFSETQ. The CDR3 has 14 residues. V lost 0 bases and J 6 bases, leaving 10 bases between the germline ends. CDR3 sequence reads: CASSLAGTLNEQFF. CDR3 sequence (DNA): TGCGCCAGCAGCTTGGCCGGCACTCTCAATGAGCAGTTCTTC. Based on the CDR3 plus reference TRBV5-1 and TRBJ2-1, the full variable domain is KAGVTQTPRYLIKTRGQQVTLSCSPISGHRSVSWYQQTPGQGLQFLFEYFSETQRNKGNFPGRFSGRQFSNSRSEMNVSTLELGDSALYLCASSLAGTLNEQFFGPGTRLTVL.

J is TRBJ2-1 and V is TRBV5-1; D is possibly TRBD1 (5 bases). The CDR3 consists of 15 residues. From germline, CDR1 is SGHRS and CDR2 YFSETQ. V was clipped by 0 bases and J by 0 bases, with 7 bases between them. The CDR3 bases are TGCGCCAGCAGCTTGGAGGGGTCCTCCTACAATGAGCAGTTCTTC. It specifies CASSLEGSSYNEQFF.

V is TRBV7-9 and J is TRBJ1-5, with D possibly TRBD1 on 5 matching bases. The CDR3 extends over 16 amino acids. The ends were cut back, 1 base at V and 1 base at J, with 11 bases in the middle. The germline gives CDR1 SEHNR, CDR2 FQNEAQ (reference sequence). The DNA for the CDR3 is TGTGCCAGCAGCTTAGGACAGCCAGCAAGCAATCAGCCCCAGCATTTT. Encoded protein: CASSLGQPASNQPQHF.

The CDR3 protein is CASTSRTGSVLEQYF. CDR3 nucleotide sequence: TGTGCCAGCACCTCCCGGACAGGGAGTGTGTTAGAGCAGTACTTC. The genes are TRBV5-5 and TRBJ2-7, with 8 nucleotides matching TRBD1. Looked up from germline, CDR1 is SGHKS and CDR2 is YYEKEE (reference sequence). The length of the CDR3 is 15 residues. The V gene end was trimmed by 6 bases and the J gene end by 7 bases; junction bases not matched to a gene: 15.

The gene calls are TRBV28 and TRBJ1-5; 8 bases are a match to TRBD1. Germline trimming cut 6 bases from V and 3 bases from J; bases unmatched to any gene: 4. The germline gives CDR1 MDHEN, CDR2 SYDVKM. This CDR3 region has 14 residues. CDR3 residues: CASRRQGSNQPQHF. CDR3 nucleotides: TGTGCCAGCAGACGACAGGGGTCCAATCAGCCCCAGCATTTT.

As for this clone: At one of its ends the junction is not consistent with the germline gene, which may arise from a read error. The rearrangement links TRBV7-9 to TRBJ2-3; D gene uncertain. The CDR3 runs 12 residues. Germline CDR1 SEHNR, CDR2 FQNEAQ (reference sequence). The CDR3 loop reads CASSLASALGNF. In DNA, the CDR3 is TGTGCCAGCAGCTTAGCAAGCGCCCTAGGGAATTTT.

This rearrangement joins TRBV9 to TRBJ2-1; no definite D call. V shed 0 bases and J shed 8 bases, with 15 bases lying between them. The length of the CDR3 is 15 residues. CDR1 and CDR2 (germline): SGDLS, YYNGEE. CDR3 nucleotides: TGTGCCAGCAGCGTAGGACTGACCCCGGGTCATGAGCAGTTCTTC. It yields the protein CASSVGLTPGHEQFF.

The V call is TRBV29-1, the J call TRBJ2-2, with D possibly TRBD2 on 6 matching bases. The germline gives CDR1 SQVTM, CDR2 ANQGSEA. The V end lost 6 bases, the J end lost 3 bases, and 14 bases lay between the germline ends. This CDR3 has 14 residues. The CDR3 is CSVAKTGDTGELFF. CDR3 DNA: TGCAGCGTCGCGAAAACGGGGGACACCGGGGAGCTGTTTTTT.

The chain carries TRBV29-1 and TRBJ1-1; possibly TRBD1 for D (5 bases). V dropped 6 bases and J dropped 5 bases, with 13 bases sitting between them. This CDR3 has 12 amino acids. The V gene's germline CDR1 is SQVTM and CDR2 ANQGSEA. The CDR3, as DNA: TGCAGCGTGGGCCGGGGGAATACTGAAGCTTTCTTT. Translated: CSVGRGNTEAFF.

In this sample, this clone turned up once. This rearrangement joins TRBV5-6 to TRBJ1-1; 9 bases are shared with TRBD1. This CDR3 spans 19 amino acids. Trimming cost V 4 bases and J 3 bases; bases outside gene matches: 19. Germline V gene data show CDR1 as SGHDT and CDR2 as YYEEEE. The CDR3 region is CASSPGHRGRIVGDTEAFF. As DNA, the CDR3 is TGTGCCAGCAGCCCCGGGCACAGGGGGCGCATTGTAGGGGACACTGAAGCTTTCTTT.

V is TRBV4-1 and J is TRBJ2-7, with D uncertain. The CDR3 extends over 13 amino acids. With 4 bases removed from V and 6 bases from J, the gap between germline ends came to 13 bases. Per germline, CDR1 MGHRA and CDR2 YSYEKL. This CDR3 reads CASSRDRRLEQYF. CDR3 sequence (DNA): TGCGCCAGCAGCCGAGACCGCAGACTCGAGCAGTACTTC.